A selection of T cell receptor beta chains follows, all from one sample in a study of beta chain features in type 1 diabetes. Repertoires were generated with immunoSEQ multiplex PCR, while TCRdb's copy carries only in-frame clones and drops some. This table has 240,000 or so clones, 25% to 30% appearing once. The specimen sequenced was central memory CD4+ T cells from blood. These receptor sequences come from a man between 25 and 39 years old in good health. Each CDR3 is given without its conserved first and last residue.

J gene,V gene,CDR3 protein
TRBJ2-7,TRBV28,VSGASYEQY
TRBJ2-3,TRBV28,ASNGASTDTQY
TRBJ2-3,TRBV21-1,ASSNMGTSGRTTDTQY
TRBJ2-7,TRBV4-1,ASSQVNFIGAGSYEQY
TRBJ2-7,TRBV25-1,ASSTEDTHYEQY
TRBJ1-3,TRBV7-9,ASSPNPGRLDAGNTIY
TRBJ2-5,TRBV7-2,ASSLTSGAGETQY
TRBJ2-7,TRBV18,ASSLLGGDYEQY
TRBJ2-1,TRBV7-2,ASSGSGTGVGHEQF
TRBJ1-1,TRBV5-1,ASSDTGGTTEAF
TRBJ2-4,TRBV7-9,ASSSPGHWQGGLDIQY